Each of the 21 T cell receptor beta chains below was sequenced from the same sample in a study of T cell clusters in autoimmune cytopenias. One tube held mixed TRB-A and TRB-B primer pools for touch-down PCR. From its re-call of the multiplex PCR reads, TCRdb lists each CDR3 protein once, without DNA. This sample's table reports 10,000 to 11,000 distinct CDR3 sequences. TRB was amplified from around 250 ng of peripheral blood genomic DNA per sample. This sample was shared with a second study, whose subject was T cell repertoires in aging, cancer and after chemotherapy.

Sequences were obtained from peripheral blood. The receptors derive from a human donor in good health.

This clonotype shows up as medium-sized by frequency. V gene TRBV19 combines with J gene TRBJ2-2. CDR3 length: 15 residues. Looked up from germline, CDR1 is LNHDA and CDR2 is SQIVND (reference sequence). CDR3: CASRIDRSPTGELFF.

The chain is built from TRBV5-6 and TRBJ2-7; the TCRdb call, TRBD2, lacks DNA for checking. CDR3 length: 13 residues. The germline CDR1 and CDR2 sequences are SGHDT and YYEEEE. The CDR3 spells CASSLRTSGVQYF.

This chain uses TRBV30 with TRBJ2-3; the D call of TRBD2 rests on TCRdb alone, since no DNA is present to check it. CDR1 GTSNPN and CDR2 SVGIG come from the germline V gene (reference sequence). The CDR3 extends over 16 amino acids. This CDR3 is CAWSGGTSGVADTQYF.

The chain recombines TRBV30 with TRBJ1-4; TCRdb's D gene call, TRBD1, goes unchecked for lack of DNA. The CDR3 is 17 amino acids. Germline values: CDR1 GTSNPN, CDR2 SVGIG (reference sequence). The CDR3 sequence is CAWTAVGGPSPNEKLFF.

The chain carries TRBV29-1 and TRBJ2-2. The CDR3 has 11 residues. Germline CDR1 SQVTM, CDR2 ANQGSEA. CDR3: CSAQNTGELFF.

According to its frequency, this clonotype is medium-sized. The V call is TRBV29-1, the J call TRBJ2-5; absent DNA, TCRdb's TRBD1 call cannot be checked. The CDR3 extends over 15 amino acids. Germline lookup yields CDR1 SQVTM and CDR2 ANQGSEA. The CDR3 reads CSVQVGTGRGETQYF.

This chain links TRBV18 with TRBJ2-3. Germline CDR1 reads KGHSH; CDR2 reads LQKENI. The CDR3 runs to 12 residues. The CDR3 region is CASSPPDDTQYF.

Measured by frequency, this clonotype is medium-sized (0.01 to 0.1%). The rearrangement uses TRBV6-5 and TRBJ2-3; TCRdb's D gene call, TRBD2, goes unchecked for lack of DNA. The CDR3 consists of 17 residues. Per the germline V gene, CDR1 is MNHEY and CDR2 is SVGAGI. The CDR3 sequence: CASSYAHDSGVWDTQYF.

The chain's CDR3 is CASSPTAYQETQYF. The V and J genes are TRBV18 and TRBJ2-5; absent DNA, TCRdb's TRBD1 call cannot be checked. Germline V lookup: CDR1 KGHSH, CDR2 LQKENI. This CDR3 is 14 amino acids long.

The chain uses TRBV19 and TRBJ2-1; without DNA, the TCRdb call of TRBD2 cannot be checked. The germline gives CDR1 LNHDA, CDR2 SQIVND (reference sequence). The CDR3 totals 15 residues. CDR3 region: CASSILSGTMNEQFF.

The chain links TRBV12-3 or TRBV12-4 to TRBJ1-1; absent DNA, TCRdb's TRBD1 call cannot be checked. There are 15 residues in the CDR3. The chain's CDR3 is CASSLGAGLGTEAFF.

The CDR3 here is CASRATGRYTEAFF. This chain links TRBV27 with TRBJ1-1; TCRdb proposes TRBD1, but this gene call is untestable without DNA. The CDR3 has 14 amino acids. Germline V gene lookup returns CDR1 MNHEY and CDR2 SMNVEV (reference sequence).

This CDR3 is CASSLQGSAYEQYF. This rearrangement joins TRBV6-1 to TRBJ2-7; absent DNA, TCRdb's TRBD1 call cannot be checked. The germline gives CDR1 MNHNS, CDR2 SASEGT. The CDR3 runs 14 residues.

The chain carries TRBV6-5 and TRBJ2-1; TCRdb picks TRBD2, but there is no DNA to check that call. In germline, CDR1 is MNHEY, CDR2 SVGAGI. CDR3 size: 15 residues. The CDR3 spells CASSRSGLSYNEQFF.

V gene TRBV6-1 combines with J gene TRBJ2-1. CDR1 and CDR2 from the germline V gene are MNHNS and SASEGT. This CDR3 contains 13 residues. CDR3 region: CASSYSTGNEQFF.

The J gene is TRBJ2-3, the V gene TRBV18; without DNA, the TCRdb call of TRBD1 cannot be checked. Germline-derived CDR1 and CDR2 are KGHSH and LQKENI. The CDR3 has 16 residues. CDR3 in amino acids: CASSLYRDEPPDTQYF.

The chain combines TRBV30 with TRBJ2-6; the TCRdb D gene call, TRBD1, has no DNA to confirm it. The CDR3 sequence is 17 residues long. The germline CDR1 and CDR2 sequences are GTSNPN and SVGIG (reference sequence). CDR3 sequence reads: CAWSVPVAGWGANVLTF.

The V and J genes are TRBV10-3 and TRBJ2-2; TCRdb gives TRBD2 as the D gene, but with no DNA this cannot be confirmed. The CDR3 consists of 19 residues. CDR1 is ENHRY, CDR2 SYGVKD, per germline. The chain's CDR3 is CAISEVGTSGGGGTGELFF.

The rearrangement joins TRBV6-4 to TRBJ2-3; TCRdb indicates TRBD2, and absent DNA this call remains unverified. The CDR3 totals 17 residues. Germline CDR1 is MRHNA and CDR2 is SNTAGT. This chain's CDR3 is CASSAGTSGGGTDTQYF.

The rearrangement uses TRBV19 and TRBJ1-2. This CDR3 spans 12 amino acids. Germline CDR1 is LNHDA and CDR2 is SQIVND (reference sequence). CDR3 in amino acids: CASSPVNYGYTF.

This clonotype is classed as medium-sized by frequency. The V and J genes are TRBV19 and TRBJ2-3; TCRdb gives TRBD1 as the D gene, but with no DNA this cannot be confirmed. The CDR3 is 14 residues long. Germline V gene lookup returns CDR1 LNHDA and CDR2 SQIVND (reference sequence). CDR3 in amino acids: CASKGGPGTDTQYF.